Sequencing of this T cell receptor (beta chain) was carried out in a study of blood T cell repertoires in COVID-19. Turning to the study itself: Sites across the United States, Italy and Spain contributed samples from acute and convalescent COVID-19. T cells, B-cell-depleted T cells, or PBMCs supplied cDNA or gDNA.

As handled by the study authors: Nucleated cell counts were estimated from reference gene primer amplification. Profiled with immunoSEQ multiplex PCR; TCRdb holds only in-frame clones, not every one. For V, J and clone size, that table is used; D and trimming come from the DNA. The sample shows about 270,000 clones, 80% to 90% of them seen only once. CDR1 is SGHTA and CDR2 is FQGNSA in the germline V gene. This CDR3 has 19 residues. V trimming: 4 bases; J trimming: 1 base; junction bases outside the gene matches: 12. This clone was seen only once. The V and J genes are TRBV7-2 and TRBJ2-4, with 11 bases identical to TRBD2. The sequence was obtained from a woman between 70 and 85 years old with acute or convalescent COVID-19. The sequenced material came from peripheral blood. The CDR3 region is CASSSNPRSGGVAKNIQYF. The CDR3 nucleotides read TGTGCCAGCAGCTCGAACCCCCGTAGCGGGGGGGTCGCCAAAAACATTCAGTACTTC.